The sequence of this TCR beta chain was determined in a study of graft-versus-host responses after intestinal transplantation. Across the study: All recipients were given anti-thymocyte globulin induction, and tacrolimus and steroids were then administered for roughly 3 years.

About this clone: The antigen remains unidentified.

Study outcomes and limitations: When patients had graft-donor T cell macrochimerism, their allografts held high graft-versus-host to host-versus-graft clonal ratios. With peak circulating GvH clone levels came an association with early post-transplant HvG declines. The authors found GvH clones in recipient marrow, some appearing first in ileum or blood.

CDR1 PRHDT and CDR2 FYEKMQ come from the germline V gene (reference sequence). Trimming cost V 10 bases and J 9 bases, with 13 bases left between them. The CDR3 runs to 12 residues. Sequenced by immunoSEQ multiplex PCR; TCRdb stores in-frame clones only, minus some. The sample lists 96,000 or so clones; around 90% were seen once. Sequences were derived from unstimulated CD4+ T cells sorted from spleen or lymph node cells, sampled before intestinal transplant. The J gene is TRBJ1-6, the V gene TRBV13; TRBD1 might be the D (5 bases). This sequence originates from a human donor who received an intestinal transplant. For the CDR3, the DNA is TGTGCCACCCGGGGGGTCGGTTCACCCCTCCACTTT. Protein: CATRGVGSPLHF.